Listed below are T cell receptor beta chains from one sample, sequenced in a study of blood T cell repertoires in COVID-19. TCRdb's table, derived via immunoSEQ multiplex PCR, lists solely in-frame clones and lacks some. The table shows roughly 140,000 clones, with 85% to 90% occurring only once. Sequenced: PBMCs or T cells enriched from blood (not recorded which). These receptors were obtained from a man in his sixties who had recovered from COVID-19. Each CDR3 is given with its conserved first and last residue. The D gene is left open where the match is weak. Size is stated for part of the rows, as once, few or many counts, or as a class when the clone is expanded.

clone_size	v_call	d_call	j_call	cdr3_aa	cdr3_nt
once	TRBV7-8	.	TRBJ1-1	CASSLVGGDTEAFF	TGTGCCAGCAGCTTAGTAGGGGGAGACACTGAAGCTTTCTTT
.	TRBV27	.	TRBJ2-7	CASSLRLFSSYEQYF	TGTGCCAGCAGTTTAAGACTCTTTAGCTCCTACGAGCAGTACTTC
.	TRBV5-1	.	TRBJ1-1	CASSLADRKNTEAFF	TGCGCCAGCAGCTTAGCAGACAGGAAGAACACTGAAGCTTTCTTT
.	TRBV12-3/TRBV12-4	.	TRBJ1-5	CASSNTGNQPQHF	TGTGCCAGCAGTAATACAGGCAATCAGCCCCAGCATTTT
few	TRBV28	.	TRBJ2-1	CASSPKGESYNEQFF	TGTGCCAGCAGCCCCAAGGGAGAGTCCTACAATGAGCAGTTCTTC
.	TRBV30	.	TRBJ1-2	CAWMILEHTDYGYTF	TGTGCCTGGATGATCCTCGAACACACCGACTATGGCTACACCTTC
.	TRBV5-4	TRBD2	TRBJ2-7	CASSPGSGRYEQYF	TGTGCCAGCAGCCCGGGTAGCGGGAGGTACGAGCAGTACTTC
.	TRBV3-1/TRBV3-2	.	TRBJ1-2	CASSQEGIVGSYTF	TGTGCCAGCAGCCAAGAGGGCATAGTAGGCAGCTACACCTTC
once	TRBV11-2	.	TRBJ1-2	CASSPEGYGYTF	TGTGCCAGCAGCCCCGAGGGCTATGGCTACACCTTC
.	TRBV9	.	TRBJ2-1	CASSVGGIGYNEQFF	TGTGCCAGCAGCGTTGGAGGGATAGGCTACAATGAGCAGTTCTTC
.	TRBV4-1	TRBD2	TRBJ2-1	CASRLAGDPYNEQFF	TGCGCCAGCAGATTAGCGGGGGACCCCTACAATGAGCAGTTCTTC
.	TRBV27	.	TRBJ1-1	CASSLRWGGNTEAFF	TGTGCCAGCAGTCTTCGGTGGGGGGGCAACACTGAAGCTTTCTTT
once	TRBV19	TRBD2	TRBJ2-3	CASTGTTLGTDTQYF	TGTGCCAGTACGGGGACTACTCTCGGCACAGATACGCAGTATTTT
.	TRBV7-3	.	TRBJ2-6	CASSRTASGANVLTF	TGTGCCAGCAGCCGAACAGCCTCTGGGGCCAACGTCCTGACTTTC
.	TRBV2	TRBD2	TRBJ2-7	CASSERGLAGAYEQYF	TGTGCCAGCAGTGAAAGGGGACTAGCGGGCGCATACGAGCAGTACTTC
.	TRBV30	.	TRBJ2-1	CAWRNAGRVGSLSYNEQFF	TGTGCCTGGAGGAATGCCGGGCGGGTAGGGAGTTTGTCCTACAATGAGCAGTTCTTC
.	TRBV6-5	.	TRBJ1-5	CASSYIGDRNQPQHF	TGTGCCAGCAGTTACATCGGGGATCGCAATCAGCCCCAGCATTTT
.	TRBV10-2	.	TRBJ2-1	CASSSNSPKYNEQFF	TGCGCCAGCAGTAGTAACTCACCGAAATACAATGAGCAGTTCTTC
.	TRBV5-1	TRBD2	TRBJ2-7	CASSPGGATVYEQYF	TGCGCCAGCAGCCCCGGGGGGGCCACAGTCTACGAGCAGTACTTC
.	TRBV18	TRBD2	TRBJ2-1	CASSLTIAGAFNEQFF	TGTGCCAGCTCCCTGACAATAGCGGGGGCCTTCAATGAGCAGTTCTTC
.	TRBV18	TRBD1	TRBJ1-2	CASSARTGVNYGYTF	TGTGCCAGCTCAGCGAGGACAGGGGTTAACTATGGCTACACCTTC
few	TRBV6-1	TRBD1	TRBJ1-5	CASSEWGQVRQPQHF	TGTGCCAGCAGTGAATGGGGACAGGTTCGACAGCCCCAGCATTTT
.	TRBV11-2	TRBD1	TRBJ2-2	CASSFGQGPNTGELFF	TGTGCCAGCAGCTTCGGACAGGGACCGAACACCGGGGAGCTGTTTTTT
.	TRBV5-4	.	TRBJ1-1	CASSQGGSTMNTEAFF	TGTGCCAGCAGCCAGGGTGGCAGCACCATGAACACTGAAGCTTTCTTT
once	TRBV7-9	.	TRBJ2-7	CASSLTQGGGYEQYF	TGTGCCAGCAGCCTGACTCAGGGGGGCGGATACGAGCAGTACTTC
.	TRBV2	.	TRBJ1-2	CASSEAGGNGYTF	TGTGCCAGCAGTGAAGCTGGGGGCAATGGCTACACCTTC
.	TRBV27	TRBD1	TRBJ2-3	CASSLSPEGGGTDTQYF	TGTGCCAGCAGTTTAAGTCCGGAAGGGGGCGGCACAGATACGCAGTATTTT
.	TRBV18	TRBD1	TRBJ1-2	CASSRDRQNPRYGYTF	TGTGCCAGCTCACGGGACAGACAAAACCCCCGTTATGGCTACACCTTC
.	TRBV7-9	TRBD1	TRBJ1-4	CASSSQKGASGEKLFF	TGTGCCAGCAGCTCCCAAAAGGGGGCTAGTGGGGAAAAACTGTTTTTT
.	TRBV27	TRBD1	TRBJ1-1	CASSPIKQGTNTEAFF	TGTGCCAGCAGTCCAATAAAACAGGGGACGAACACTGAAGCTTTCTTT
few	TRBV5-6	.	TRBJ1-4	CASSLRRVGEKLFF	TGTGCCAGCAGCTTGCGGCGCGTGGGCGAGAAACTGTTTTTT
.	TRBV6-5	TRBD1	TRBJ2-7	CASRAGQGAYEQYF	TGTGCCAGCAGGGCGGGACAGGGGGCCTACGAGCAGTACTTC
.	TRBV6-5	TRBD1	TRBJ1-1	CASAGQGDTEAFF	TGTGCCAGTGCGGGACAGGGTGACACTGAAGCTTTCTTT
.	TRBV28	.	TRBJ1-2	CASSLEGYGYTF	TGTGCCAGCAGTTTGGAGGGCTATGGCTACACCTTC
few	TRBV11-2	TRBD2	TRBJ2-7	CASSLHKDPLAGVGYEQYF	TGTGCCAGCAGCTTACATAAAGACCCACTAGCGGGAGTTGGTTACGAGCAGTACTTC
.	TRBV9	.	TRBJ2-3	CASNRDTHADTQYF	TGTGCCAGCAACCGGGACACCCATGCAGATACGCAGTATTTT
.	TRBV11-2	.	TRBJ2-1	CASSLTEPLTYNEQFF	TGTGCCAGCAGCTTGACAGAGCCTCTAACCTACAATGAGCAGTTCTTC
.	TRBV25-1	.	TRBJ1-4	CASSEQAVVWGRREKLFF	TGTGCCAGCAGTGAACAGGCAGTAGTGTGGGGGAGGCGTGAAAAACTGTTTTTT
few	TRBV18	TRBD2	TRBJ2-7	CASSGLAGVSEQYF	TGTGCCAGCTCAGGACTAGCGGGAGTGAGCGAGCAGTACTTC
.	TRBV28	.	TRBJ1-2	CASSSPGEPNYGYTF	TGTGCCAGCAGCTCTCCGGGAGAACCTAACTATGGCTACACCTTC
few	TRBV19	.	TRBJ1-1	CASSIGAGVTTEAFF	TGTGCCAGTAGTATAGGGGCGGGGGTAACTACTGAAGCTTTCTTT
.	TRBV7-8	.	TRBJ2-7	CASSFQKSTEQYF	TGTGCCAGCAGCTTTCAGAAATCAACCGAGCAGTACTTC
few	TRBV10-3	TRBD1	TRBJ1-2	CAISESLTGGATGYGYTF	TGTGCCATCAGTGAGTCGTTGACAGGGGGCGCGACGGGCTATGGCTACACCTTC
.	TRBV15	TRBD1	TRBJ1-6	CATSRPQGGRREAPLHF	TGTGCCACCAGCAGACCACAGGGGGGGCGTCGGGAAGCACCCCTCCACTTT
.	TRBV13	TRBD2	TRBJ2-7	CASSSLAVSYEQYF	TGTGCCAGCAGCTCTCTAGCGGTGTCCTACGAGCAGTACTTC
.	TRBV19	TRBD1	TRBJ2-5	CASNRRGLGETQYF	TGTGCCAGTAACCGCAGGGGGCTCGGAGAGACCCAGTACTTC
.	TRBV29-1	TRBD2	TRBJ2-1	CSVPIRRTSGITNNEQFF	TGCAGCGTCCCTATACGCCGGACTAGCGGGATAACAAACAATGAGCAGTTCTTC
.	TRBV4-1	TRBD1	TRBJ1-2	CASSSRAGGYGYTF	TGCGCCAGCAGCTCTAGGGCAGGGGGCTATGGCTACACCTTC
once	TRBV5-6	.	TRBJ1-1	CASSHRHFSNGAFF	TGTGCCAGCAGCCATCGACACTTTTCTAACGGAGCTTTCTTT
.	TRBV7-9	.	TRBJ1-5	CASSFGGINQPQHF	TGTGCCAGCAGCTTTGGGGGGATCAATCAGCCCCAGCATTTT
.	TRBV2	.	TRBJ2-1	CASSEMAGYNEQFF	TGTGCCAGCAGTGAAATGGCGGGGTACAATGAGCAGTTCTTC
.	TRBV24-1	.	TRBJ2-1	CATSDFRGSGNEQFF	TGTGCCACCAGTGATTTTCGGGGTTCCGGCAATGAGCAGTTCTTC
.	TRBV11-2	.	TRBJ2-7	CASSSHRSDPRGNEQYF	TGTGCCAGCAGCTCTCATAGGTCGGACCCTCGGGGGAACGAGCAGTACTTC